The 29 T cell receptor beta chains listed next were all sequenced from one sample in a study of monozygotic twins with inflammatory bowel disease. One entry per CDR3 protein, without DNA, is what TCRdb gives after re-calling the 5' RACE reads. The sample table includes approximately 400,000 distinct CDR3 sequences. Material: blood. These receptors were taken from a human donor with ulcerative colitis or Crohn's disease, or a healthy co-twin of an affected twin (not recorded which).

V usage is TRBV12-3 or TRBV12-4 and J usage is TRBJ2-3. This CDR3 has 12 residues. CDR3 amino acids: CASSFGIDTQYF.

The chain links TRBV7-2 to TRBJ2-3; no DNA is available, so the TRBD1 call from TCRdb remains unchecked. CDR1 and CDR2 from the germline V gene are SGHTA and FQGNSA. The CDR3 extends over 16 amino acids. CDR3 amino acids: CASSPRTGQGTDTQYF.

V is TRBV5-1 and J is TRBJ2-6. Germline CDR1 is SGHRS and CDR2 is YFSETQ. This CDR3 contains 14 residues. The CDR3 protein is CASSLGDRANVLTF.

This chain joins TRBV7-2 and TRBJ1-1. Germline loops: CDR1 SGHTA, CDR2 FQGNSA. The CDR3 covers 13 residues. The CDR3 spells CASSPRWGTEAFF.

The chain recombines TRBV5-1 with TRBJ2-1; TCRdb outputs TRBD1, but without DNA this stays unchecked. CDR1 is SGHRS, CDR2 YFSETQ, per germline. The CDR3 is 15 residues long. This CDR3 reads CASSWRTGTDNEQFF. Using reference TRBV5-1 and TRBJ2-1 for the parts outside the CDR3, the full variable domain is KAGVTQTPRYLIKTRGQQVTLSCSPISGHRSVSWYQQTPGQGLQFLFEYFSETQRNKGNFPGRFSGRQFSNSRSEMNVSTLELGDSALYLCASSWRTGTDNEQFFGPGTRLTVL.

The chain links TRBV7-2 to TRBJ1-5; TCRdb's D gene call, TRBD1, goes unchecked for lack of DNA. Per germline, CDR1 SGHTA and CDR2 FQGNSA. The CDR3 consists of 14 residues. Here the CDR3 reads CASSLEGGYQPQHF.

The gene calls are TRBV28 and TRBJ1-2; TCRdb selects TRBD1, and the lack of DNA leaves this call unchecked. Per germline, CDR1 MDHEN and CDR2 SYDVKM. This CDR3 has 15 residues. CDR3 sequence: CASSLQGISRLGGTF.

The chain is built from TRBV18 and TRBJ2-2; there is no DNA to check the TCRdb D call of TRBD1. CDR1 and CDR2 (germline): KGHSH, LQKENI. CDR3 length: 15 amino acids. CDR3 sequence reads: CASSPQTGVTGELFF.

V gene TRBV27 combines with J gene TRBJ1-1. The germline V gene has CDR1 MNHEY and CDR2 SMNVEV (reference sequence). This CDR3 spans 15 amino acids. The CDR3 sequence: CASRFSKVFSTEAFF.

This chain uses TRBV6-5 with TRBJ1-2; lacking DNA, the TRBD1 call made by TCRdb goes unchecked. Germline-derived CDR1 and CDR2 are MNHEY and SVGAGI. The CDR3 runs 13 residues. CDR3 protein: CASSYTGHGGYTF.

The rearrangement joins TRBV5-4 to TRBJ2-1; no DNA is available, so the TRBD1 call from TCRdb remains unchecked. The CDR3 loop spans 16 amino acids. Germline V CDR1 and CDR2: SGHNT, YYREEE (reference sequence). CDR3 sequence: CASSLEGGRSYNEQFF.

The V and J genes are TRBV19 and TRBJ1-5; without DNA, the TCRdb call of TRBD1 cannot be checked. Germline CDR1 is LNHDA and CDR2 is SQIVND (reference sequence). The CDR3 spans 14 residues. CDR3 in amino acids: CASSNSGHNQPQHF.

The chain employs TRBV5-1 and TRBJ2-1; lacking DNA, the TRBD2 call made by TCRdb goes unchecked. This CDR3 is 14 amino acids long. Germline values: CDR1 SGHRS, CDR2 YFSETQ. The chain's CDR3 is CASTLAGGNNEQFF.

V usage is TRBV4-1 and J usage is TRBJ2-3; TCRdb's D call, TRBD1, is unchecked because there is no DNA. The CDR3 has 14 amino acids. The germline CDR1 and CDR2 sequences are MGHRA and YSYEKL. The CDR3: CASSQGAWGDTQYF.

This sequence joins TRBV5-1 and TRBJ2-2; TCRdb's D call of TRBD2 is untestable without DNA. Germline assignment: CDR1 SGHRS and CDR2 YFSETQ. This CDR3 spans 15 amino acids. CDR3 loop: CASSLLAGHTGELFF.

The chain is built from TRBV12-3 or TRBV12-4 and TRBJ1-1. The CDR3 has 11 residues. CDR3 sequence: CASIFRREAFF.

CDR3: CSATGLGTANGYTF. V and J are TRBV20-1 and TRBJ1-2; without DNA, the TCRdb call of TRBD1 cannot be checked. Germline lookup yields CDR1 DFQATT and CDR2 SNEGSKA (reference sequence). This CDR3 comprises 14 residues.

The V and J genes are TRBV4-1 and TRBJ2-5; there is no DNA to check the TCRdb D call of TRBD1. Germline V CDR1 and CDR2: MGHRA, YSYEKL. This CDR3 has 13 residues. The chain's CDR3 is CASSTGQQETQYF.

The V and J genes are TRBV20-1 and TRBJ1-2; TCRdb names TRBD1, which stays unverified in the absence of DNA. The CDR3 contains 15 residues. Germline CDR1 DFQATT, CDR2 SNEGSKA (reference sequence). The chain's CDR3 is CSARDWGSPGYGYTF.

The chain combines TRBV20-1 with TRBJ1-1. In germline, CDR1 is DFQATT, CDR2 SNEGSKA (reference sequence). The CDR3 spans 12 residues. The CDR3: CSAFGPLTEAFF.

The chain carries TRBV10-3 and TRBJ1-2. The CDR3 sequence is 13 residues long. The germline V gene encodes CDR1 ENHRY and CDR2 SYGVKD. The CDR3 loop is CAISGILHYGYTF.

This chain connects TRBV20-1 to TRBJ1-6; TCRdb selects TRBD1, and the lack of DNA leaves this call unchecked. This CDR3 is 18 amino acids long. Germline V lookup: CDR1 DFQATT, CDR2 SNEGSKA (reference sequence). The CDR3 sequence is CSAAGQMLMSSYNSPLHF.

This rearrangement joins TRBV5-6 to TRBJ2-1; lacking DNA, the TRBD1 call made by TCRdb goes unchecked. This CDR3 has 16 residues. Germline lookup yields CDR1 SGHDT and CDR2 YYEEEE. The CDR3 sequence is CASRGRGGSSYNEQFF. Drawing the rest from reference TRBV5-6 and TRBJ2-1, the complete variable domain is DAGVTQSPTHLIKTRGQQVTLRCSPKSGHDTVSWYQQALGQGPQFIFQYYEEEERQRGNFPDRFSGHQFPNYSSELNVNALLLGDSALYLCASRGRGGSSYNEQFFGPGTRLTVL.

The chain couples TRBV5-1 to TRBJ2-7; there is no DNA to check the TCRdb D call of TRBD1. Germline V lookup: CDR1 SGHRS, CDR2 YFSETQ. The CDR3 length is 17 residues. CDR3 in amino acids: CASSLRGLGTGFHEQYF.

The V and J genes are TRBV29-1 and TRBJ1-1; no DNA is available, so the TRBD1 call from TCRdb remains unchecked. Looked up from germline, CDR1 is SQVTM and CDR2 is ANQGSEA. This CDR3 contains 14 residues. This CDR3 reads CSVDLRGADTEAFF.

The chain has TRBV20-1 and TRBJ1-4; the TCRdb D gene call, TRBD1, has no DNA to confirm it. The CDR3 length is 16 residues. Germline V gives CDR1 DFQATT, CDR2 SNEGSKA (reference sequence). This CDR3 is CSAREGVGAVDEKLFF.

The V and J genes are TRBV27 and TRBJ2-2. The CDR3 has 14 amino acids. CDR1 and CDR2 from the germline V gene are MNHEY and SMNVEV (reference sequence). CDR3: CASSLWDFTGELFF.

The V gene is TRBV10-3, the J gene TRBJ1-1; TCRdb selects TRBD1, and the lack of DNA leaves this call unchecked. The CDR3 is 13 residues long. Germline assignment: CDR1 ENHRY and CDR2 SYGVKD. CDR3 residues: CAIRTQGGTEAFF.

The genes are TRBV6-5 and TRBJ2-2; TCRdb picks TRBD2, but there is no DNA to check that call. In germline, CDR1 is MNHEY, CDR2 SVGAGI. The CDR3 loop spans 13 amino acids. The CDR3 loop reads CASRQGPAGELFF.